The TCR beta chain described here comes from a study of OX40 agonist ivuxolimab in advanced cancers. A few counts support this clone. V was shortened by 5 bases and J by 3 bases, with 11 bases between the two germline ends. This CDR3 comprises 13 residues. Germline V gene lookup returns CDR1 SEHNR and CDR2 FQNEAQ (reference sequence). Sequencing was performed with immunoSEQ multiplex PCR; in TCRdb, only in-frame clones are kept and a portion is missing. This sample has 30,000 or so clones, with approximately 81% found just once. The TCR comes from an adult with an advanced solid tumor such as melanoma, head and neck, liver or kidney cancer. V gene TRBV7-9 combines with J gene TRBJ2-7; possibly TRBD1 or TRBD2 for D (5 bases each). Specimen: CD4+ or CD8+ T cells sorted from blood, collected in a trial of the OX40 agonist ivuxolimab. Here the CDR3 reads CASSPGTGYEQYF. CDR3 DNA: TGTGCCAGCAGCCCCGGGACGGGCTACGAGCAGTACTTC.